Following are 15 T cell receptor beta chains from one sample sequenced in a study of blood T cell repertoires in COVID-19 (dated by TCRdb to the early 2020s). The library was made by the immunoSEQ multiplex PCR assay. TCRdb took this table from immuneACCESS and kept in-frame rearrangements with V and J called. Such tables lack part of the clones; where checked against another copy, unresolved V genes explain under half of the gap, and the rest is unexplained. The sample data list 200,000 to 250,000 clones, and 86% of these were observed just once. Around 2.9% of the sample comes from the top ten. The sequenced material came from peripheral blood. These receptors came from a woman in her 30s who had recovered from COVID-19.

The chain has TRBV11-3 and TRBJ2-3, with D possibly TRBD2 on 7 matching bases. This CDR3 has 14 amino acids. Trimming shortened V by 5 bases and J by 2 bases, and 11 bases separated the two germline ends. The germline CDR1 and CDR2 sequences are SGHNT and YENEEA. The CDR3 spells CASSLGGDTDTQYF. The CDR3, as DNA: TGTGCCAGCAGCCTAGGGGGGGACACAGATACGCAGTATTTT.

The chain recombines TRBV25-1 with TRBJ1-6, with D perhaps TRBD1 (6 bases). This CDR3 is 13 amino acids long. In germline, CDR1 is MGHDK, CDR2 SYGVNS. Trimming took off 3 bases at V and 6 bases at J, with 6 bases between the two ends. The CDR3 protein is CASSEDSNSPLHF. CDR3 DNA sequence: TGTGCCAGCAGTGAGGACAGTAATTCACCCCTCCACTTT.

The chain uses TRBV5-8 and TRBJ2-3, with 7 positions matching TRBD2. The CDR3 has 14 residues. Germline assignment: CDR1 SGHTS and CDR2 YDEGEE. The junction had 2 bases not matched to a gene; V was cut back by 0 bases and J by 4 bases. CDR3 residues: CASSLGLAADTQYF. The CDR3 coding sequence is TGTGCCAGCAGCTTGGGACTAGCCGCAGATACGCAGTATTTT.

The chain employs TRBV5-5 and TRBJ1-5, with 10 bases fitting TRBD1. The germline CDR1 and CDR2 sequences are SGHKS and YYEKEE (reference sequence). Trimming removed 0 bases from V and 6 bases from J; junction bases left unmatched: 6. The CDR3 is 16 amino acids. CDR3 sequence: CASSLGATGGPQPQHF. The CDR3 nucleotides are TGTGCCAGCAGCTTGGGGGCGACAGGGGGCCCTCAGCCCCAGCATTTT.

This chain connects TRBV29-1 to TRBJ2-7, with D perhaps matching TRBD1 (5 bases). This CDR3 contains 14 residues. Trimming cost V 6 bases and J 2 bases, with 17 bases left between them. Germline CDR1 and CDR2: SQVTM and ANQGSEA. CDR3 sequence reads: CSVFRATGPYEQYF. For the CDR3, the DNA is TGCAGCGTCTTTAGGGCAACAGGTCCCTACGAGCAGTACTTC.

The CDR3 bases are TGTGCCAGCAGCTCCGACACCCAGCCCCAGCATTTT. Translation: CASSSDTQPQHF. The chain combines TRBV5-4 with TRBJ1-5; D uncertain. This CDR3 comprises 12 residues. The V and J ends lost 3 bases and 7 bases respectively, with 8 bases between them. Germline V lookup: CDR1 SGHNT, CDR2 YYREEE (reference sequence).

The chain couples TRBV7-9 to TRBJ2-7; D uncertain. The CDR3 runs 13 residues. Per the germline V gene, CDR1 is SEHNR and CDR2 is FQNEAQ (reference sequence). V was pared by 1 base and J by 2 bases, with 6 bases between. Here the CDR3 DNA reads TGTGCCAGCAGCTTAGTCCCTGCCTACGAGCAGTACTTC. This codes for CASSLVPAYEQYF.

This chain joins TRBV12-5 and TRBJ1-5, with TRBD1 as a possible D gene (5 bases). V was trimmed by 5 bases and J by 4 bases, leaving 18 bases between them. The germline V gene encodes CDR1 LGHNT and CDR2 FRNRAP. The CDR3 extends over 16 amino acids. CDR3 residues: CASGQETGGRNQPQHF. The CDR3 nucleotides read TGTGCTAGTGGTCAAGAAACAGGCGGGAGGAATCAGCCCCAGCATTTT.

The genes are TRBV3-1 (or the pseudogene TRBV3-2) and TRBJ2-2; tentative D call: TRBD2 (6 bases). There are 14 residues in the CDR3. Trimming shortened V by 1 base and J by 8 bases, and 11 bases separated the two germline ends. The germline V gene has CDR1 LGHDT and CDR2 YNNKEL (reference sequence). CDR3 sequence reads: CASSQVVGRGELFF. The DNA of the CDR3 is TGTGCCAGCAGCCAAGTAGTAGGGAGGGGGGAGCTGTTTTTT.

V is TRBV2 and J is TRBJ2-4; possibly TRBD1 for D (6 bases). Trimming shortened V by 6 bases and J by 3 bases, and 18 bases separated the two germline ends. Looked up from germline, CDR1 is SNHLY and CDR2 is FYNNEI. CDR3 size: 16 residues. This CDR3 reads CASRYDRQNLKNIQYF. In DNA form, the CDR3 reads TGTGCCAGCAGATACGACAGGCAAAACCTCAAAAACATTCAGTACTTC.

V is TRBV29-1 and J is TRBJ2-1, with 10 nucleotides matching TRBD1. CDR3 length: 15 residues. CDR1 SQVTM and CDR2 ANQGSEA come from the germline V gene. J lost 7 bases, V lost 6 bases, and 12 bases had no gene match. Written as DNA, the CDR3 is TGCAGCGTAGAAATGACAGGGGGCATAGCGAATGAGCAGTTCTTC. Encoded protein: CSVEMTGGIANEQFF.

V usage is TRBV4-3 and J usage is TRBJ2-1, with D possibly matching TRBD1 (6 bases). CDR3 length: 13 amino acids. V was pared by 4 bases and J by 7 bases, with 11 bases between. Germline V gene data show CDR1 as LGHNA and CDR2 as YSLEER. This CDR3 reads CASSPVQGNEQFF. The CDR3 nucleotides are TGCGCCAGCAGCCCCGTCCAGGGGAATGAGCAGTTCTTC.

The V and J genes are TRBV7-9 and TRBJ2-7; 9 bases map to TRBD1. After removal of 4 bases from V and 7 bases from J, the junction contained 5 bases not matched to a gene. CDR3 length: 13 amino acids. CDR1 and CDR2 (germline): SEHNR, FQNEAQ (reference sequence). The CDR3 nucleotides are TGTGCCAGCAGCTCCGGGACAGGGCAGGAGCAGTACTTC. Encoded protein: CASSSGTGQEQYF.

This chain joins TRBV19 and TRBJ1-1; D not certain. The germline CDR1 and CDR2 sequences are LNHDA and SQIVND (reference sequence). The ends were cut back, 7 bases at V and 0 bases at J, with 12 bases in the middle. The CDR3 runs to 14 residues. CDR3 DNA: TGTGCCAGTACTCATCAGGAATTGAACACTGAAGCTTTCTTT. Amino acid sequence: CASTHQELNTEAFF. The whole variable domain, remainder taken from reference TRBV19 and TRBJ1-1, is DGGITQSPKYLFRKEGQNVTLSCEQNLNHDAMYWYRQDPGQGLRLIYYSQIVNDFQKGDIAEGYSVSREKKESFPLTVTSAQKNPTAFYLCASTHQELNTEAFFGQGTRLTVV.

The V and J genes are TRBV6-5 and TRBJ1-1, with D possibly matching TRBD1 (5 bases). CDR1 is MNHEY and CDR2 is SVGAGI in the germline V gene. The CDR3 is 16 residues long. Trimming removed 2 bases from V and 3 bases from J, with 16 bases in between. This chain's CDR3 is CASSYGTGRSDTEAFF. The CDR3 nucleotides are TGTGCCAGCAGTTACGGGACCGGGAGGTCGGACACTGAAGCTTTCTTT.